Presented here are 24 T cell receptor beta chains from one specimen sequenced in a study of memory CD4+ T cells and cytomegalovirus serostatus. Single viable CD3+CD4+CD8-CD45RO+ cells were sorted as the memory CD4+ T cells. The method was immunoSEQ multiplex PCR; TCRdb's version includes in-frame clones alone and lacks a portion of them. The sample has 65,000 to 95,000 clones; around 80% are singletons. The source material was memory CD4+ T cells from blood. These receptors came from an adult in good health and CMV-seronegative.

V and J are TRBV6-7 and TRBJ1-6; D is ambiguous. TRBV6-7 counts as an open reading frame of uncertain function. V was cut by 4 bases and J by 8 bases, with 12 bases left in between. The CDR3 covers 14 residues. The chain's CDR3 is CASSWKGYDSPLHF. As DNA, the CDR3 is TGTGCCAGCAGTTGGAAAGGGTACGATTCACCCCTCCACTTT.

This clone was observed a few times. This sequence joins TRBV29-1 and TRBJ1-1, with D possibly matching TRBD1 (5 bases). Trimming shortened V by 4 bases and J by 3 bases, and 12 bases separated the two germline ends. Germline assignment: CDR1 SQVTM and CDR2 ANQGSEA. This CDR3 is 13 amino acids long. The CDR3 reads CSVVWGGDTEAFF. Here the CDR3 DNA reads TGCAGCGTTGTTTGGGGAGGGGACACTGAAGCTTTCTTT.

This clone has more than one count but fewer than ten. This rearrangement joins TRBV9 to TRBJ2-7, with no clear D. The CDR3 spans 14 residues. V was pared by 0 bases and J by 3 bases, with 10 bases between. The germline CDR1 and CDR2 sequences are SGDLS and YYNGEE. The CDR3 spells CASSVDPQVYEQYF. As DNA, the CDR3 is TGTGCCAGCAGCGTAGACCCCCAGGTCTACGAGCAGTACTTC.

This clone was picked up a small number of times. DNA for the CDR3: TGTGCCAGCAGTGACCCTGACGGCGGTAACCTCGGAGAGCAGTACTTC. It translates to CASSDPDGGNLGEQYF. The chain combines TRBV6-1 with TRBJ2-7; D is ambiguous. Germline V gene sequence: CDR1 MNHNS, CDR2 SASEGT. The CDR3 sequence is 16 residues long. The germline V and J ends were trimmed by 3 bases and 7 bases, with 22 bases remaining between them.

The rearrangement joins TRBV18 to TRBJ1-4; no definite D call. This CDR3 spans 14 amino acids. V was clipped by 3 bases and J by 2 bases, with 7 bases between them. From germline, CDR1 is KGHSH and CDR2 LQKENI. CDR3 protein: CASSPGQTNEKLFF. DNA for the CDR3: TGTGCCAGCTCACCCGGGCAGACTAATGAAAAACTGTTTTTT.

DNA for the CDR3: TGTGCCAGCAGCGACGGTCCGGGACACTCGGAAAAACTGTTTTTT. This sequence encodes CASSDGPGHSEKLFF. The chain joins TRBV9 to TRBJ1-4; possibly TRBD1 for D (6 bases). V dropped 3 bases and J dropped 8 bases, with 17 bases sitting between them. Germline-derived CDR1 and CDR2 are SGDLS and YYNGEE. CDR3 length: 15 residues.

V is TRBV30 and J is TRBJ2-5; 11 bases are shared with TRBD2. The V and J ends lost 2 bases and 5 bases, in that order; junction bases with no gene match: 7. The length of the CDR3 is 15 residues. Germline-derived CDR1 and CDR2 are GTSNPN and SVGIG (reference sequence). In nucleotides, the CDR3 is TGTGCCTGGAGTATAGCGGGGGGGCCTAGGGAGACCCAGTACTTC. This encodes CAWSIAGGPRETQYF.

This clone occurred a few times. CDR3 coding DNA: TGTGCCAGCAGTTTAGGCAGGGATGATCAGCCCCAGCATTTT. This sequence encodes CASSLGRDDQPQHF. The rearrangement uses TRBV28 and TRBJ1-5, with D possibly TRBD1 on 5 matching bases. The CDR3 is 14 residues long. V gave up 2 bases and J gave up 5 bases, with 10 bases separating them. Germline V gives CDR1 MDHEN, CDR2 SYDVKM.

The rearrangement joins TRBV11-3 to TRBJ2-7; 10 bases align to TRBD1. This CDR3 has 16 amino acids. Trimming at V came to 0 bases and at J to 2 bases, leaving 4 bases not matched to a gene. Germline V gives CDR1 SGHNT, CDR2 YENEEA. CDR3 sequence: CASSLERTGGTYEQYF. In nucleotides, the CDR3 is TGTGCCAGCAGCTTAGAGCGGACAGGGGGTACCTACGAGCAGTACTTC.

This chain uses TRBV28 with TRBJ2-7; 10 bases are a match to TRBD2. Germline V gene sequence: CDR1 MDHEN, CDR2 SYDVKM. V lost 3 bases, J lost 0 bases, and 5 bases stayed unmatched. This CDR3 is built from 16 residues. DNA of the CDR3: TGTGCCAGCAGTTTGTCGGCTAGCGGGAGCTCCTACGAGCAGTACTTC. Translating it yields CASSLSASGSSYEQYF.

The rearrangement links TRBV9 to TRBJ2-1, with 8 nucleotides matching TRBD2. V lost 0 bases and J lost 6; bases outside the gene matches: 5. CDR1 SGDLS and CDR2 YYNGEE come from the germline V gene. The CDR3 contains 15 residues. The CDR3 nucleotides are TGTGCCAGCAGCGTAGCCGGGACTAGATCCAATGAGCAGTTCTTC. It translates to CASSVAGTRSNEQFF.

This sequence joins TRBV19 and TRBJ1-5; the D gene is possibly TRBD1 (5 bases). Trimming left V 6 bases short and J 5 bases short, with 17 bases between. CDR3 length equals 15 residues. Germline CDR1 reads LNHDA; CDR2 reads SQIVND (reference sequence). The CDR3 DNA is TGTGCCAGTAGGTCCCGGGGCCAGGGAGATCAGCCCCAGCATTTT. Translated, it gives CASRSRGQGDQPQHF.

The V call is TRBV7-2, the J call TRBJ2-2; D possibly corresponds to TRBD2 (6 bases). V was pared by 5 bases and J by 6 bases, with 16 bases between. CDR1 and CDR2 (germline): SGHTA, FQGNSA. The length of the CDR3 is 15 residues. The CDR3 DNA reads TGTGCCAGCAGCCTGGCCGGGCCGGGGGCCGGGGAGCTGTTTTTT. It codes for CASSLAGPGAGELFF.

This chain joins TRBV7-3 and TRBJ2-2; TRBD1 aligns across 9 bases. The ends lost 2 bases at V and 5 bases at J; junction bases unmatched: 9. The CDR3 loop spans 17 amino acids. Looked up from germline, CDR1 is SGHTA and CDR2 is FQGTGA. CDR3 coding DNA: TGTGCCAGCAGCTTAGACAGGGGGTCCCCTTCTACCGGGGAGCTGTTTTTT. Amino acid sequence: CASSLDRGSPSTGELFF.

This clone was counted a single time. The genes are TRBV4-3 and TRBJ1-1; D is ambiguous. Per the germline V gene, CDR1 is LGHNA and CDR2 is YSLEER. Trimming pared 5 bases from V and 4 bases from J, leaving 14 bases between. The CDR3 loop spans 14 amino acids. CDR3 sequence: CASSVDHGRTEAFF. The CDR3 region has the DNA TGCGCCAGCAGCGTAGATCACGGGCGCACTGAAGCTTTCTTT.

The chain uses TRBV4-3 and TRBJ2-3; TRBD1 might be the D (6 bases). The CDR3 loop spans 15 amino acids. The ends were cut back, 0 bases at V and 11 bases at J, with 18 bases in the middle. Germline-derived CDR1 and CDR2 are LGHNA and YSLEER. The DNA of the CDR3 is TGCGCCAGCAGCCAAGACGACGACAGGACCTTCATGCAGTATTTT. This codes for CASSQDDDRTFMQYF.

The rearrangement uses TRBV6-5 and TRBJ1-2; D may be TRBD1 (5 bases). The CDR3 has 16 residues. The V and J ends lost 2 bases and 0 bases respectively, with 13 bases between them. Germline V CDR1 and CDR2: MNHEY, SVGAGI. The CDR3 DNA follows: TGTGCCAGCAGTTACCGAGGGGCAGTCGCTAACTATGGCTACACCTTC. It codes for CASSYRGAVANYGYTF.

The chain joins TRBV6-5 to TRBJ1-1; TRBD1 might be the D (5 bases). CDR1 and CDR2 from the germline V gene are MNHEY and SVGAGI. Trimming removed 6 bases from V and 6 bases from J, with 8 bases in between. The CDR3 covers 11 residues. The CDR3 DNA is TGTGCCAGCAGGCAAGGGGCTGAAGCTTTCTTT. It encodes CASRQGAEAFF.

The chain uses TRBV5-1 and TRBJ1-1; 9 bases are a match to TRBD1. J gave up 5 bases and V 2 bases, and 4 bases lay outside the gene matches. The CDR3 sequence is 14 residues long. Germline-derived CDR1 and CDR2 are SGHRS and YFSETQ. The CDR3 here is CASSLPTGGTEAFF. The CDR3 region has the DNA TGCGCCAGCAGCTTACCGACAGGGGGTACTGAAGCTTTCTTT. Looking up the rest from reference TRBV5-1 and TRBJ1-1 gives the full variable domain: KAGVTQTPRYLIKTRGQQVTLSCSPISGHRSVSWYQQTPGQGLQFLFEYFSETQRNKGNFPGRFSGRQFSNSRSEMNVSTLELGDSALYLCASSLPTGGTEAFFGQGTRLTVV.

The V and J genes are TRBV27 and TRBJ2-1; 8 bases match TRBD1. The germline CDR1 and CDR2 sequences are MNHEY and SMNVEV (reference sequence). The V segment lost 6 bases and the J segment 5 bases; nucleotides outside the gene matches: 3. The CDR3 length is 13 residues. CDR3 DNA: TGTGCCAGCAGGCAGACAGGGGACAATGAGCAGTTCTTC. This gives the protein CASRQTGDNEQFF.

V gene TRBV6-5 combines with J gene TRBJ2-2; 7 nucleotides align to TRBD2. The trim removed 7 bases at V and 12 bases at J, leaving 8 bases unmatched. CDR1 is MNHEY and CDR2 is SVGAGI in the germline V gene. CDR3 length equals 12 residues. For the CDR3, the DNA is TGTGCCAGCATTGGGGGGGGTGGAAAGCTGTTTTTT. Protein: CASIGGGGKLFF.

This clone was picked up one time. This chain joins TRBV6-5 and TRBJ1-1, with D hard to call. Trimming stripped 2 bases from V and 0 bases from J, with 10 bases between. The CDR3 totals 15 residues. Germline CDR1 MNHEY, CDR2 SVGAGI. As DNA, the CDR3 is TGTGCCAGCAGTTACGTCGATCGAATGAACACTGAAGCTTTCTTT. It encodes CASSYVDRMNTEAFF.

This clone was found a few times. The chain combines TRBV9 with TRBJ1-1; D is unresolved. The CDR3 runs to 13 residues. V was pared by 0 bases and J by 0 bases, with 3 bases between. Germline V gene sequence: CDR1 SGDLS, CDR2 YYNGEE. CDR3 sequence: CASSVVLNTEAFF. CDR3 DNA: TGTGCCAGCAGCGTAGTACTGAACACTGAAGCTTTCTTT.

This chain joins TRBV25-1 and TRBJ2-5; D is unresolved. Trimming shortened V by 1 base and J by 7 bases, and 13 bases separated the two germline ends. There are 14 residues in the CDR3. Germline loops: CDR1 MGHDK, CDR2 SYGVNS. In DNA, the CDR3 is TGTGCCAGCAGTGAATCTGATAGTTACTGGACCCAGTACTTC. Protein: CASSESDSYWTQYF.